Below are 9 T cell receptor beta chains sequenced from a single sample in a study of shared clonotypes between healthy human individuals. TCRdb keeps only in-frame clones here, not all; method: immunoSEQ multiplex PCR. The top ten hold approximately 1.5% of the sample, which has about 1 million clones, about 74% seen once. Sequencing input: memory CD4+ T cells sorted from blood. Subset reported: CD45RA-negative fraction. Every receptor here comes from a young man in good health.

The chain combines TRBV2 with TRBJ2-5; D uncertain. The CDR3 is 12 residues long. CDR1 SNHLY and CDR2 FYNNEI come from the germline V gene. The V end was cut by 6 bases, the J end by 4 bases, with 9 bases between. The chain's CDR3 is CASRVGGETQYF. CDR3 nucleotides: TGTGCCAGCAGAGTGGGTGGAGAGACCCAGTACTTC.

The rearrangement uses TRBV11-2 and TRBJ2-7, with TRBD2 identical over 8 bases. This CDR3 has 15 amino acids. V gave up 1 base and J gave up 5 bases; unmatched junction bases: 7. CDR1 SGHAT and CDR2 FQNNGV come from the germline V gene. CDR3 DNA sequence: TGTGCCAGCAGCTTAGCCGGGACTAGGGAAAACGAGCAGTACTTC. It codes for CASSLAGTRENEQYF.

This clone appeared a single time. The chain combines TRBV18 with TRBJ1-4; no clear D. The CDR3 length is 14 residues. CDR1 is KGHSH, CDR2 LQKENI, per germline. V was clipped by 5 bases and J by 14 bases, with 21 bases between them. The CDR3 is CASSVSEAEGALFF. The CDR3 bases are TGTGCCAGCTCAGTTTCAGAGGCCGAGGGCGCGCTGTTTTTT.

The CDR3 nucleotides read TGCGCCAGCAGCCCGATCCTAGCGGGGGGGCGGGATGAGCAGTTCTTC. Its translation is CASSPILAGGRDEQFF. The V call is TRBV4-1, the J call TRBJ2-1; 12 nucleotides align to TRBD2. V shed 4 bases and J 8 bases; nucleotides not matched to a gene: 9. The CDR3 runs to 16 residues. CDR1 is MGHRA, CDR2 YSYEKL, per germline.

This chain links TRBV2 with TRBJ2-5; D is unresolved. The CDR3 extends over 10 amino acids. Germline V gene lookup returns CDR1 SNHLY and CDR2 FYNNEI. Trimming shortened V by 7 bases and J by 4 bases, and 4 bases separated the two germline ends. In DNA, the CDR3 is TGTGCCAGCAAGGGAGAGACCCAGTACTTC. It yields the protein CASKGETQYF.

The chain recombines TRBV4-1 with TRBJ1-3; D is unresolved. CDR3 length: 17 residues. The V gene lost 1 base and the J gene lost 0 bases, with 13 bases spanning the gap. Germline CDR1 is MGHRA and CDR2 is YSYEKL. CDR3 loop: CASSQGLTTYSGNTIYF. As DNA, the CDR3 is TGCGCCAGCAGCCAAGGTTTGACCACATACTCTGGAAACACCATATATTTT.

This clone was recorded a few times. CDR3 sequence (DNA): TGTGCCAGCAGGGCCGTATGGACAGGGGCTATCACTGAAGCTTTCTTT. This translates into CASRAVWTGAITEAFF. This chain connects TRBV28 to TRBJ1-1, with TRBD1 matching over 9 bases. Germline CDR1 MDHEN, CDR2 SYDVKM. The CDR3 covers 16 residues. Losses at the gene ends were 6 bases for V and 4 bases for J; bases not matched to a gene: 12.

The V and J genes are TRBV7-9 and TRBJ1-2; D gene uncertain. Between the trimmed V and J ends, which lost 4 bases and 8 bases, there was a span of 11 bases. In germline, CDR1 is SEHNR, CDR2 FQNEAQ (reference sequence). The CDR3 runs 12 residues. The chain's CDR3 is CASSYRLGGYTF. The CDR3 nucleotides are TGTGCCAGCAGCTACCGGTTGGGCGGCTACACCTTC.

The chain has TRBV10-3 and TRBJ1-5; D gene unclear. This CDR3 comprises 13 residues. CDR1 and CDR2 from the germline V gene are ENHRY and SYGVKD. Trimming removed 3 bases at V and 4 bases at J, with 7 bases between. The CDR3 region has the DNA TGTGCCATCAGTGATATGGGGAATCAGCCCCAGCATTTT. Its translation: CAISDMGNQPQHF.